The rows below give T cell receptor beta chains drawn from one sample of a study of CD8 T cells in Susac syndrome. TCRdb analysed the immunoSEQ multiplex PCR reads with MiXCR anew, one entry per CDR3 protein. In the table there are some 150,000 distinct CDR3 sequences, more than 85% of which are singletons. The sequencing sample was made of CD4+ T cells from PBMCs. The receptors come from a human donor with Susac syndrome. CDR3s include the opening cysteine and the closing phenylalanine or tryptophan. A D gene is named only where the DNA matches it firmly. A row's size may be missing; if present it is once, few, many or a size class.

v_gene	d_gene	abundance	j_gene	len	CDR3nt	CDR3aa
TRBV29-1	TRBD1	-	TRBJ1-5	13	TGCAGCGTTACAGGGGGCTCCGGACAGCCCCAGCATTTT	CSVTGGSGQPQHF
TRBV10-3	TRBD2	once	TRBJ2-7	14	TGTGCCATCAGTGGCCGGGAGGGGAAGGACGAGCAGTACTTC	CAISGREGKDEQYF
TRBV10-3	-	-	TRBJ2-7	13	TGTGCCATCAGTGACTGGGACGGGTACGAGCAGTACTTC	CAISDWDGYEQYF
TRBV9	-	-	TRBJ2-7	15	TGTGCCAGCAGCGTAGATAAAGTTCTCATTCTCGAGCAGTACTTC	CASSVDKVLILEQYF
TRBV7-9	TRBD2	-	TRBJ2-1	16	TGTGCCAGCAGCTACCGACTAGCAGCCAGCTACAATGAGCAGTTCTTC	CASSYRLAASYNEQFF
TRBV4-1	-	-	TRBJ2-1	14	TGCGCCAGCAGCCAAGGGGACCTATACAATGAGCAGTTCTTC	CASSQGDLYNEQFF
TRBV20-1	-	-	TRBJ1-4	14	TGCAGTGCTAGGGGAGGCGCCCAAAATGAAAAACTGTTTTTT	CSARGGAQNEKLFF
TRBV18	-	-	TRBJ2-7	14	TGTGCCAGCTCACCCAGGGGCATTTTCCACGAGCAGTACTTC	CASSPRGIFHEQYF
TRBV9	-	-	TRBJ1-2	15	TGTGCCAGCAGCGTAGAGGGACGGCCAACGTATGGCTACACCTTC	CASSVEGRPTYGYTF
TRBV20-1	TRBD1	-	TRBJ2-7	14	TGCAGTGCTACTACCCGGGACAGCCCTTACGAGCAGTACTTC	CSATTRDSPYEQYF
TRBV29-1	-	-	TRBJ1-5	12	TGCAGCGTGGGCGGACCCAATCAGCCCCAGCATTTT	CSVGGPNQPQHF
TRBV18	-	-	TRBJ1-1	13	TGTGCCAGCTCACCACCGGGGCTCAACGAGGCTTTCTTT	CASSPPGLNEAFF
TRBV2	-	-	TRBJ2-5	11	TGTGCCAGCTCTTATTCGGAGACCCAGTACTTC	CASSYSETQYF
TRBV30	-	-	TRBJ1-2	14	TGTGCCTGGAGTAAGAAACAGGGCCGCTATGGCTACACCTTC	CAWSKKQGRYGYTF
TRBV28	-	-	TRBJ2-5	15	TGTGCCAGCTCAAGCTCGGAGGGCCTGCGAGAGACCCAGTACTTC	CASSSSEGLRETQYF
TRBV7-3	-	-	TRBJ2-3	15	TGTGCCAGCAGCTATCCGTACGGGGAGGCAGATACGCAGTATTTT	CASSYPYGEADTQYF
TRBV20-1	TRBD2	-	TRBJ2-5	15	TGCAGTGCTAGAGGGGGCGGGGGGGCGCGAGAGACCCAGTACTTC	CSARGGGGARETQYF
TRBV29-1	TRBD1	-	TRBJ2-3	15	TGCAGCGTTGCACAGGACAGGGCAAATCCAGATACGCAGTATTTT	CSVAQDRANPDTQYF
TRBV18	TRBD1	-	TRBJ2-7	15	TGTGCCAGCTCACCTCGGGACAGGGCGTCTAGGGAGCAGTACTTC	CASSPRDRASREQYF
TRBV5-4	TRBD2	-	TRBJ2-3	17	TGTGCCAGCAGCTTGAGGACTAGCGGGATACACGCAGATACGCAGTATTTT	CASSLRTSGIHADTQYF
TRBV5-1	-	-	TRBJ2-6	23	TGCGCCAGCAGCAAGGGATGGACGGTGCAAGGGAAGAATCTGGTGTCGGGGGCCAACGTCCTGACTTTC	CASSKGWTVQGKNLVSGANVLTF
TRBV6-5	-	-	TRBJ1-1	13	TGTGCCAGCAGTTTGAGCTCGAACACTGAAGCTTTCTTT	CASSLSSNTEAFF
TRBV4-2	-	once	TRBJ2-4	13	TGTGCCAGCAGCCAAGGACAGATAAACATTCAGTACTTC	CASSQGQINIQYF
TRBV30	TRBD1	-	TRBJ1-4	14	TGTGCCTGGAGGGGGGACAGGTCGGGCGAAAAACTGTTTTTT	CAWRGDRSGEKLFF
TRBV30	-	-	TRBJ2-2	15	TGTGCCTGGAGTGACAAGGGGCCGAACACCGGGGAGCTGTTTTTT	CAWSDKGPNTGELFF
TRBV25-1	-	-	TRBJ2-7	11	TGTGCCAGCAGTGCAACCTACGAGCAGTACTTC	CASSATYEQYF
TRBV30	-	-	TRBJ2-5	14	TGTGCCTGGAGTTCTAGGTCCACCGGGGAGACCCAGTACTTC	CAWSSRSTGETQYF
TRBV5-1	TRBD1	-	TRBJ1-6	15	TGCGCCAGCAGCCGGACCGGGACAGGGAGCTCACCCCTCCACTTT	CASSRTGTGSSPLHF